Below, one T cell receptor (beta chain) is given with its context. These data originate in a study of blood T cell repertoires in COVID-19. Whole-study context: PBMCs, B-cell-depleted T cells, or T cells provided the cDNA or gDNA that made up the material.

In the original workflow: Estimation of nucleated cell counts was performed using reference gene primer amplification. Sequencing used immunoSEQ multiplex PCR; TCRdb keeps in-frame clones, though not all of them. The DNA was the basis for D and trimming; V, J and clone size are from that table. The sample carries about 200,000 clones, roughly 80% recorded once. The sequence derives from a woman of 80 years or more with acute or convalescent COVID-19. The material sequenced was peripheral blood.

The CDR3: CASSARTSSYNEQFF. CDR3 DNA: TGTGCCAGCAGCGCGCGGACTAGCTCCTACAATGAGCAGTTCTTC. The chain uses TRBV9 and TRBJ2-1, with 7 nucleotides matching TRBD2. Germline CDR1 and CDR2: SGDLS and YYNGEE. The CDR3 is 15 amino acids. The V segment lost 3 bases and the J segment 0 bases; nucleotides outside the gene matches: 3.